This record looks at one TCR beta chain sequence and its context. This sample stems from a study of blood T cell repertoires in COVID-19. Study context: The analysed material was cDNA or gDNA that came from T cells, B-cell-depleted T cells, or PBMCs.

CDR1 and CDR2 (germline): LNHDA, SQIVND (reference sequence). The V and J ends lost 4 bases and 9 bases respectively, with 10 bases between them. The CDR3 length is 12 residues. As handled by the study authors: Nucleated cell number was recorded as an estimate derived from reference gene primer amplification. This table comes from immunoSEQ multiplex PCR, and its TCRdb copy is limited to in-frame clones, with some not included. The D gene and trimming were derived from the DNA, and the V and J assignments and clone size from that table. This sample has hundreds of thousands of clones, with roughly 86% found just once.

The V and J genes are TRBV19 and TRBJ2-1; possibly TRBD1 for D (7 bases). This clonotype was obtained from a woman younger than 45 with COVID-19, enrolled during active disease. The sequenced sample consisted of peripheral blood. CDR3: CASSTGGPEQFF. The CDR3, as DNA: TGTGCCAGTAGTACAGGGGGGCCTGAGCAGTTCTTC. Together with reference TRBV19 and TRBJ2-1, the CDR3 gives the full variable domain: DGGITQSPKYLFRKEGQNVTLSCEQNLNHDAMYWYRQDPGQGLRLIYYSQIVNDFQKGDIAEGYSVSREKKESFPLTVTSAQKNPTAFYLCASSTGGPEQFFGPGTRLTVL.